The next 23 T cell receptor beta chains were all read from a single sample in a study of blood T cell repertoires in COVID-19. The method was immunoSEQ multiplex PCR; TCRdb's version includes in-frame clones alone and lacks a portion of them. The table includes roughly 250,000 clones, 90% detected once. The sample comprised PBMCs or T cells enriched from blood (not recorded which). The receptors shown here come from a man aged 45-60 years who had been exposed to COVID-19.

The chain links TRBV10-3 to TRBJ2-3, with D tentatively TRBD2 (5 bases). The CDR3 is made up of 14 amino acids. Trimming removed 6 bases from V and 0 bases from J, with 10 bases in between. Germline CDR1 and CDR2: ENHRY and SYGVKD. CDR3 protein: CAIRDFSSTDTQYF. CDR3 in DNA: TGTGCCATCAGGGACTTCTCTAGCACAGATACGCAGTATTTT.

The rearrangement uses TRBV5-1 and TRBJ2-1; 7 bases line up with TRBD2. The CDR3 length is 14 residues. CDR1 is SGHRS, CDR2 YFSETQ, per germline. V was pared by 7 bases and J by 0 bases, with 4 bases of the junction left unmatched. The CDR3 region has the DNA TGCGCCAGCGGGGCGGGGGTCTCCTACAATGAGCAGTTCTTC. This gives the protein CASGAGVSYNEQFF.

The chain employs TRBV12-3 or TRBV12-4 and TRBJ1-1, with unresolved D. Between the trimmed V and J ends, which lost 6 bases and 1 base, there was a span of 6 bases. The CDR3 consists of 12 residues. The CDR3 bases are TGTGCCAGCAGCTCAGAGAACACTGAAGCTTTCTTT. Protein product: CASSSENTEAFF.

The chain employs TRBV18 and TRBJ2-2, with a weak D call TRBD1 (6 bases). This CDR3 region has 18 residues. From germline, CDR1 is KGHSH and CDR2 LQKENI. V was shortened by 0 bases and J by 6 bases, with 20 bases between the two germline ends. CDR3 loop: CASSPPSQLGAGAGELFF. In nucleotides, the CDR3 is TGTGCCAGCTCACCACCATCCCAGCTGGGGGCCGGAGCCGGGGAGCTGTTTTTT.

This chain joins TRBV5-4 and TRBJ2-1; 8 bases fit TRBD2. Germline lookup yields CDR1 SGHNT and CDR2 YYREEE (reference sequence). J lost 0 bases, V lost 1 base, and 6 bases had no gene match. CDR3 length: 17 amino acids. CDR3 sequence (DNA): TGTGCCAGCAGCTTGCCTAGCGGGCTAAGCTCCTACAATGAGCAGTTCTTC. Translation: CASSLPSGLSSYNEQFF. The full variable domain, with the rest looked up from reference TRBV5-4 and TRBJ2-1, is ETGVTQSPTHLIKTRGQQVTLRCSSQSGHNTVSWYQQALGQGPQFIFQYYREEENGRGNFPPRFSGLQFPNYSSELNVNALELDDSALYLCASSLPSGLSSYNEQFFGPGTRLTVL.

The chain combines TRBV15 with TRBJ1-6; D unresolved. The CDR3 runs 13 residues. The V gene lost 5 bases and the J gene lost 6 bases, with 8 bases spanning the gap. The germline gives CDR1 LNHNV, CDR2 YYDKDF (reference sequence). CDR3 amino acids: CATSPTSNSPLHF. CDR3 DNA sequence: TGTGCCACCAGCCCTACGAGTAATTCACCCCTCCACTTT. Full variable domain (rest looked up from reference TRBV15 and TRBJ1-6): DAMVIQNPRYQVTQFGKPVTLSCSQTLNHNVMYWYQQKSSQAPKLLFHYYDKDFNNEADTPDNFQSRRPNTSFCFLDIRSPGLGDTAMYLCATSPTSNSPLHFGNGTRLTVT.

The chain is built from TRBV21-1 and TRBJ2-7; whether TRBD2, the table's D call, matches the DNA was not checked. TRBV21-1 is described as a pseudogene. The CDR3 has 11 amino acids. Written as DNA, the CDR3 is TGTGCCAGCTCCAGGTCGGGGGGCGAGTACGTC. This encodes CASSRSGGEYV.

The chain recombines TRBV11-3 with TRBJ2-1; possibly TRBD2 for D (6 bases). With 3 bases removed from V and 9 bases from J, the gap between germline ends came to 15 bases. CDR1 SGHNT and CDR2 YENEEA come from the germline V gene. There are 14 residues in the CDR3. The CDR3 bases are TGTGCCAGCAGCTTGGGGACTCCCGAGGGTGAGCAGTTCTTC. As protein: CASSLGTPEGEQFF.

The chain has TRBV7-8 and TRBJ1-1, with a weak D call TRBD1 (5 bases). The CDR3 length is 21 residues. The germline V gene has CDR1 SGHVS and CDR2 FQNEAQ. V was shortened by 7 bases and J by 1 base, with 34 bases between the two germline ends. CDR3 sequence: CASTQWRQTSIAGLRNTEAFF. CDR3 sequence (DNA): TGTGCCAGCACCCAGTGGAGACAGACTTCAATCGCAGGCCTGAGGAACACTGAAGCTTTCTTT.

The CDR3 spells CASSSGGSAVDTQYF. The CDR3 nucleotides read TGCGCCAGCAGCTCTGGCGGGTCGGCCGTAGATACGCAGTATTTT. The J gene is TRBJ2-3, the V gene TRBV5-1; D is perhaps TRBD2 (5 bases). This CDR3 contains 15 residues. Trimming shortened V by 3 bases and J by 5 bases, and 16 bases separated the two germline ends. The germline V gene has CDR1 SGHRS and CDR2 YFSETQ.

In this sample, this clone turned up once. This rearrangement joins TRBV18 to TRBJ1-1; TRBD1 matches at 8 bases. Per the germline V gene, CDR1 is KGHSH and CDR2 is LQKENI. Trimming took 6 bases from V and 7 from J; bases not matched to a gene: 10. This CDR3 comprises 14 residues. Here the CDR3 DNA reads TGTGCCAGCTCGCTCACACAGGGGGAAGGTGAAGCTTTCTTT. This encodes CASSLTQGEGEAFF.

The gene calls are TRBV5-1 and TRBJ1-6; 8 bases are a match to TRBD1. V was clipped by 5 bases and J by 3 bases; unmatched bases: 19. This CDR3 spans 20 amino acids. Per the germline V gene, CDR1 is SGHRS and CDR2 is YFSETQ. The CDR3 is CASSFQPDRVLPLYNSPLHF. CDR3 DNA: TGCGCCAGCAGTTTCCAGCCGGACAGGGTCCTACCCCTCTATAATTCACCCCTCCACTTT.

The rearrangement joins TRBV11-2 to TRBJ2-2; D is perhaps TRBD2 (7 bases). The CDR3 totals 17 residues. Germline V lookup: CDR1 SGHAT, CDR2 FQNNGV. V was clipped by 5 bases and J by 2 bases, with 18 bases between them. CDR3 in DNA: TGTGCCAGCAGCGGGGGGGCCTGGTTTGTCAACACCGGGGAGCTGTTTTTT. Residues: CASSGGAWFVNTGELFF.

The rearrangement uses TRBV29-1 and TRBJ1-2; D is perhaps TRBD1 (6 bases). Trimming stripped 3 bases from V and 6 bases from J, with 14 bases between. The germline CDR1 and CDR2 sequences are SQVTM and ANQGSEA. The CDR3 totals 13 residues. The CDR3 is CSVDQGLADGYTF. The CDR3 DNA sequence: TGCAGCGTTGATCAGGGGCTTGCGGATGGCTACACCTTC.

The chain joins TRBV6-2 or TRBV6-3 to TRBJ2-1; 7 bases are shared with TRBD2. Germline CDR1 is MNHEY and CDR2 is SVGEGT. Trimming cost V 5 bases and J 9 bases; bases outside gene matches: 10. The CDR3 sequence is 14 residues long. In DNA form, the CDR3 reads TGTGCCAGCAGTCTGACTAGCTTGAGGGGTGAGCAGTTCTTC. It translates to CASSLTSLRGEQFF.

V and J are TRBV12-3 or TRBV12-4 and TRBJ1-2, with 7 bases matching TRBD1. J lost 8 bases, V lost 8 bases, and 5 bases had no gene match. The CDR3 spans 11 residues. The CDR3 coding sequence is TGTGCCAGCCACAACAGGGGAGGCTACACCTTC. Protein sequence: CASHNRGGYTF.

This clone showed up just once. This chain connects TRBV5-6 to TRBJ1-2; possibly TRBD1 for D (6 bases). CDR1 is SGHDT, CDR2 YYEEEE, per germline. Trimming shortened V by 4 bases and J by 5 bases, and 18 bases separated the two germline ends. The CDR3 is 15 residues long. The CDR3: CASSLKWDTHYGYTF. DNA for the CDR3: TGTGCCAGCAGCCTTAAATGGGACACCCATTATGGCTACACCTTC.

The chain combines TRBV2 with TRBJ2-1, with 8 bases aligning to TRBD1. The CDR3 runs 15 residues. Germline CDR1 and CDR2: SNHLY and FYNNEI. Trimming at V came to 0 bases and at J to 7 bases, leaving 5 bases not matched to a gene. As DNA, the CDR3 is TGTGCCAGCAGTGAAGCGCTTCGGACAGGGAATGAGCAGTTCTTC. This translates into CASSEALRTGNEQFF.

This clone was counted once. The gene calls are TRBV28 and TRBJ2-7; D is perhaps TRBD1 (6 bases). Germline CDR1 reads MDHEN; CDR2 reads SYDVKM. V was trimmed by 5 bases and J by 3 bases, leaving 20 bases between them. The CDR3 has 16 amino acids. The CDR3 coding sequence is TGTGCCAGCAGTGGGGGCTACCGGGATTCCAACTACGAGCAGTACGTC. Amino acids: CASSGGYRDSNYEQYV.

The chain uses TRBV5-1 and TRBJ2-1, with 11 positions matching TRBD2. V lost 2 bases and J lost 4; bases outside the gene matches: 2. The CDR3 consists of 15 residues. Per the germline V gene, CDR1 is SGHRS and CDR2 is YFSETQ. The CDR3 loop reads CASSFTSGSYNEQFF. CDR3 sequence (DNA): TGCGCCAGCAGCTTTACTAGCGGGAGTTACAATGAGCAGTTCTTC.

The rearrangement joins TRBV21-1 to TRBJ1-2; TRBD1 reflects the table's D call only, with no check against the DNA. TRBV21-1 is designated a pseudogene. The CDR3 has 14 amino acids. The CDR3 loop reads CARVTGEEDYGYTF. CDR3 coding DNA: TGTGCCAGAGTAACAGGGGAGGAGGACTATGGCTACACCTTC.

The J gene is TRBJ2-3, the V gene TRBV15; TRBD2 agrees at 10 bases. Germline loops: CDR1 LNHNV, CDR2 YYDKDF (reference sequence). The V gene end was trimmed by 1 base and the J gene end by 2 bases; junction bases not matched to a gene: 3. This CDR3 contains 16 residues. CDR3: CATSRGTSGATDTQYF. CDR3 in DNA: TGTGCCACCAGCAGAGGTACTAGCGGGGCCACAGATACGCAGTATTTT.

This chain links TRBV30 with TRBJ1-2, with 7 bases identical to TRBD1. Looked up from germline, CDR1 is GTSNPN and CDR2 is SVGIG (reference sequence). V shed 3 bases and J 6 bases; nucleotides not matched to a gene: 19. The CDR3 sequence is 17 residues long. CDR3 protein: CAWSLILRVTRGDGYTF. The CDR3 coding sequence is TGTGCCTGGAGCCTAATCTTACGAGTGACCAGGGGGGATGGCTACACCTTC.